The 22 T cell receptor beta chains presented below share a single source sample, sequenced in a study of CD8+ T cells in alopecia areata. Specimens obtained from alopecia areata patients comprised lesional scalp punch biopsies and peripheral blood. Extraction of RNA preceded its reverse transcription into cDNA, which served as the sequencing template. TCRdb's table, derived via immunoSEQ multiplex PCR, lists solely in-frame clones and lacks some. The sample includes 6,500 to 9,000 clones, about three fifths of them seen just once. The source material was skin, sampled at week 0. Receptors originate from a human donor with alopecia areata.

This clone was recorded a few times. The chain links TRBV29-1 to TRBJ2-5, with D uncertain. V gave up 2 bases and J gave up 2 bases, with 9 bases separating them. Germline V lookup: CDR1 SQVTM, CDR2 ANQGSEA. CDR3 length: 13 amino acids. Here the CDR3 reads CSVERSDQETQYF. The CDR3 DNA reads as TGCAGCGTTGAAAGGTCAGATCAAGAGACCCAGTACTTC.

This chain uses TRBV13 with TRBJ2-7, with D possibly being TRBD2 (5 bases). CDR1 is PRHDT and CDR2 is FYEKMQ in the germline V gene (reference sequence). The CDR3 covers 13 residues. V was clipped by 5 bases and J by 2 bases, with 10 bases between them. The CDR3 DNA is TGTGCCAGCAGCCCTCGGAGGCCCTACGAGCAGTACTTC. It translates to CASSPRRPYEQYF.

The V call is TRBV7-8, the J call TRBJ1-5; D remains ambiguous. CDR3 length equals 15 residues. Per the germline V gene, CDR1 is SGHVS and CDR2 is FQNEAQ. Trimming shortened V by 2 bases and J by 7 bases, and 15 bases separated the two germline ends. In nucleotides, the CDR3 is TGTGCCAGCAGCTTATCTGTGGAGTTTATCCAGCCCCAGCATTTT. Translation gives CASSLSVEFIQPQHF.

Comment on this clone: The junction shows a germline mismatch at one end, possibly a read error. The chain uses TRBV10-3 and TRBJ2-7, with a weak D call TRBD2 (7 bases). This CDR3 is 13 amino acids long. Germline CDR1 reads ENHRY; CDR2 reads SYGVKD. Here the CDR3 DNA reads TGTGCCATCAAGGGGGGGATCTCCTACGGGCAGTACTTC. It codes for CAIKGGISYGQYF.

The V call is TRBV11-1, the J call TRBJ1-1; D unresolved. Trimming left V 3 bases short and J 4 bases short, with 6 bases between. Per germline, CDR1 SGHAT and CDR2 FQDESV (reference sequence). CDR3 length: 12 residues. CDR3 bases: TGTGCCAGCAGCTTCGGAACCACTGAAGCTTTCTTT. Translated: CASSFGTTEAFF.

The rearrangement links TRBV7-2 to TRBJ2-2; TRBD2 agrees at 9 bases. Unmatched junction bases numbered 5, after V lost 0 bases and J lost 6 bases. Per germline, CDR1 SGHTA and CDR2 FQGNSA. The CDR3 covers 16 residues. The CDR3 is CASSLAVSGSAGELFF. Written as DNA, the CDR3 is TGTGCCAGCAGCTTAGCCGTTAGCGGGAGTGCCGGGGAGCTGTTTTTT.

This clone has only a few counts. The chain combines TRBV4-1 with TRBJ2-1, with D uncertain. Trimming took 0 bases from V and 0 from J, leaving 6 bases between them. This CDR3 has 15 residues. The germline CDR1 and CDR2 sequences are MGHRA and YSYEKL. Written as DNA, the CDR3 is TGCGCCAGCAGCCAAGAAACGAGCTCCTACAATGAGCAGTTCTTC. Protein: CASSQETSSYNEQFF.

In DNA form, the CDR3 reads TGTGCCAGCTCCTCTCAGGGAGCGGGAAACACCGGGGAGCTGTTTTTT. The encoded protein is CASSSQGAGNTGELFF. The rearrangement uses TRBV7-8 and TRBJ2-2, with TRBD2 matching over 7 bases. The CDR3 totals 16 residues. The germline V gene encodes CDR1 SGHVS and CDR2 FQNEAQ. V gave up 8 bases and J gave up 2 bases; unmatched junction bases: 11.

The rearrangement links TRBV7-9 to TRBJ2-7, with 11 bases lining up with TRBD2. Trimming cost V 5 bases and J 6 bases; bases outside gene matches: 6. This CDR3 is 14 amino acids long. CDR1 is SEHNR, CDR2 FQNEAQ, per germline (reference sequence). The CDR3 DNA is TGTGCCAGCAGCGGAGGACTAGCGGGCGCCGAGCAGTACTTC. This sequence encodes CASSGGLAGAEQYF.

The chain combines TRBV20-1 with TRBJ2-2; TRBD2 matches at 8 bases. The length of the CDR3 is 11 residues. Germline lookup yields CDR1 DFQATT and CDR2 SNEGSKA (reference sequence). V lost 6 bases and J lost 8; bases outside the gene matches: 2. The CDR3 here is CSAIAGGELFF. The CDR3 DNA is TGCAGTGCCATAGCGGGGGGGGAGCTGTTTTTT.

In its sample, this clone is medium-sized. The chain has TRBV27 and TRBJ2-7; D is unclear. The V end was cut by 6 bases, the J end by 2 bases, with 14 bases between. Germline V gives CDR1 MNHEY, CDR2 SMNVEV (reference sequence). The CDR3 sequence is 14 residues long. CDR3: CASSPGQRPYEQYF. CDR3 bases: TGTGCCAGCAGCCCTGGCCAGCGACCCTACGAGCAGTACTTC.

V and J are TRBV6-5 and TRBJ1-1; D might be TRBD1 (5 bases). V shed 5 bases and J shed 0 bases, with 10 bases lying between them. CDR1 and CDR2 (germline): MNHEY, SVGAGI. This CDR3 has 14 residues. CDR3 residues: CASSRGHLNTEAFF. The CDR3 nucleotides are TGTGCCAGCAGTCGCGGACACTTGAACACTGAAGCTTTCTTT.

The V gene is TRBV5-1, the J gene TRBJ1-5, with 9 bases lining up with TRBD1. V shed 0 bases and J 5 bases; nucleotides not matched to a gene: 3. The CDR3 totals 15 residues. CDR1 and CDR2 from the germline V gene are SGHRS and YFSETQ. CDR3 sequence reads: CASSLEGQGHQPQHF. The DNA for the CDR3 is TGCGCCAGCAGCTTGGAGGGACAGGGTCATCAGCCCCAGCATTTT.

The rearrangement links TRBV6-5 to TRBJ2-7, with D hard to call. Trimming stripped 6 bases from V and 0 bases from J, with 15 bases between. The germline V gene has CDR1 MNHEY and CDR2 SVGAGI. CDR3 size: 15 residues. CDR3 protein: CASRLLGGSSYEQYF. CDR3 in DNA: TGTGCCAGCAGGCTCCTGGGCGGATCCTCCTACGAGCAGTACTTC.

V and J are TRBV15 and TRBJ2-3; D uncertain. CDR3 length: 11 amino acids. The V end was cut by 8 bases, the J end by 14 bases, with 17 bases between. Germline loops: CDR1 LNHNV, CDR2 YYDKDF (reference sequence). The CDR3 sequence: CATSDVIRRYF. The CDR3 DNA is TGTGCCACCTCGGACGTAATCCGCCGGTATTTT.

The chain is built from TRBV29-1 and TRBJ2-3, with no clear D. V dropped 6 bases and J dropped 2 bases, with 15 bases sitting between them. CDR1 and CDR2 (germline): SQVTM, ANQGSEA. This CDR3 contains 14 residues. Here the CDR3 reads CSVTGRQSTDTQYF. CDR3 in DNA: TGCAGCGTGACGGGCAGACAATCCACAGATACGCAGTATTTT.

This chain connects TRBV10-3 to TRBJ2-1, with TRBD2 identical over 8 bases. CDR3 size: 16 residues. CDR1 is ENHRY and CDR2 is SYGVKD in the germline V gene. Unmatched junction bases numbered 6, after V lost 4 bases and J lost 1 base. The CDR3 region is CAISVAVAGSYNEQFF. CDR3 DNA: TGTGCCATCAGTGTCGCGGTAGCGGGATCCTACAATGAGCAGTTCTTC.

This clone was recorded a few times. The chain has TRBV5-8 and TRBJ2-5; 7 bases agree with TRBD2. Germline CDR1 SGHTS, CDR2 YDEGEE. The ends lost 0 bases at V and 4 bases at J; junction bases unmatched: 6. The CDR3 extends over 15 amino acids. CDR3 in amino acids: CASSLERGRGETQYF. Written as DNA, the CDR3 is TGTGCCAGCAGCTTGGAGCGGGGAAGGGGAGAGACCCAGTACTTC.

This clone was counted only a few times. The V call is TRBV6-5, the J call TRBJ2-7; D call uncertain. V was pared by 7 bases and J by 2 bases, with 12 bases between. Germline CDR1 and CDR2: MNHEY and SVGAGI. The CDR3 is made up of 13 amino acids. CDR3 DNA: TGTGCCAGCACCGCAGGCGTGACCTACGAGCAGTACTTC. Translating gives CASTAGVTYEQYF.

The rearrangement links TRBV7-8 to TRBJ1-4, with a weak D call TRBD1 (6 bases). Germline V gives CDR1 SGHVS, CDR2 FQNEAQ. Trimming took off 2 bases at V and 0 bases at J, with 16 bases between the two ends. The CDR3 has 18 amino acids. CDR3 residues: CASSLRRTEIATNEKLFF. CDR3 DNA sequence: TGTGCCAGCAGCTTAAGGCGGACAGAGATCGCAACTAATGAAAAACTGTTTTTT.

The chain employs TRBV5-6 and TRBJ2-1; D is unresolved. The ends were cut back, 0 bases at V and 9 bases at J, with 4 bases in the middle. Germline CDR1 is SGHDT and CDR2 is YYEEEE. There are 11 residues in the CDR3. CDR3 sequence: CASSLGVEQFF. The DNA for the CDR3 is TGTGCCAGCAGCTTGGGTGTTGAGCAGTTCTTC.

The chain recombines TRBV5-8 with TRBJ2-5; TRBD2 aligns across 13 bases. Trimming removed 4 bases from V and 5 bases from J; junction bases left unmatched: 14. Germline CDR1 and CDR2: SGHTS and YDEGEE. This CDR3 spans 18 amino acids. The CDR3 is CASSQAEFAGLAGETQYF. In DNA form, the CDR3 reads TGTGCCAGCAGCCAAGCCGAATTTGCGGGACTAGCGGGGGAGACCCAGTACTTC.